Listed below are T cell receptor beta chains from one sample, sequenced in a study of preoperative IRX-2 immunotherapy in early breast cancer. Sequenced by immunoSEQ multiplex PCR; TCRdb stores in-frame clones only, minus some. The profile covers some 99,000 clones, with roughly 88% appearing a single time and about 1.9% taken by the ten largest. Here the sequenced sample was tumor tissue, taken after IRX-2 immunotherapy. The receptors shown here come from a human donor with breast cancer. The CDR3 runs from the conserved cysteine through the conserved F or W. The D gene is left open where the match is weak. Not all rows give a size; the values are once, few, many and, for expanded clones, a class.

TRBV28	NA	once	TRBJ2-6	CASSPRGSSGANVLTF	TGTGCCAGCAGCCCCAGGGGAAGCTCTGGGGCCAACGTCCTGACTTTC
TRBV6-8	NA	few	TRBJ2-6	CASSYSSQAGANVLTF	TGTGCCAGCAGTTACTCGAGTCAGGCTGGGGCCAACGTCCTGACTTTC
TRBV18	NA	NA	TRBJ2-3	CASSPGPEGADTQYF	TGTGCCAGCTCACCAGGCCCCGAGGGGGCAGATACGCAGTATTTT
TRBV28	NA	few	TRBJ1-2	CASSLRKANYGYTF	TGTGCCAGCAGTTTACGGAAAGCTAACTATGGCTACACCTTC
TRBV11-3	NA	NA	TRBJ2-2	CASSSGGAAGELFF	TGTGCCAGCAGCTCCGGAGGTGCCGCCGGGGAGCTGTTTTTT
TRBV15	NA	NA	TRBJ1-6	CATSRDSGGPRTPLHF	TGTGCCACCAGCAGAGATTCCGGGGGTCCAAGGACACCCCTCCACTTT
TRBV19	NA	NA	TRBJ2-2	CASSMVGRGRDTGELFF	TGTGCCAGTAGTATGGTGGGTCGAGGTCGGGACACCGGGGAGCTGTTTTTT
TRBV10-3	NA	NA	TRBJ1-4	CAISESRVTNEKLFF	TGTGCCATCAGTGAGTCCAGGGTGACTAATGAAAAACTGTTTTTT
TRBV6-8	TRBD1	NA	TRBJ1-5	CASSKRQGAVQPQHF	TGTGCCAGCAGTAAAAGACAGGGGGCGGTTCAGCCCCAGCATTTT
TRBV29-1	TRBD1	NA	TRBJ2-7	CSARSGTGFEQYF	TGCAGCGCCAGATCCGGGACAGGGTTTGAGCAGTACTTC
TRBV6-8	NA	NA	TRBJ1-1	CASSYPGQSMNTEAFF	TGTGCCAGCAGTTACCCCGGACAGTCCATGAACACTGAAGCTTTCTTT
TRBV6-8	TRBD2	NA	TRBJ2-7	CATTLGGDNYEQYF	TGTGCCACCACCCTCGGGGGGGATAACTACGAGCAGTACTTC
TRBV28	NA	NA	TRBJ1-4	CASIPLGATNEKLFF	TGTGCCAGCATTCCTCTGGGAGCAACTAATGAAAAACTGTTTTTT
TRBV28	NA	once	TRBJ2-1	CASSLGIRGGQNEQFF	TGTGCCAGCAGTTTAGGTATCCGGGGGGGACAGAATGAGCAGTTCTTC
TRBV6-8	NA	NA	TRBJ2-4	CASSLIGGNIQYF	TGTGCCAGCAGTTTAATAGGAGGGAACATTCAGTACTTC
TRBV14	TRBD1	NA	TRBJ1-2	CASSPGTGPLGYTF	TGTGCCAGCAGCCCGGGGACAGGGCCTCTCGGCTACACCTTC
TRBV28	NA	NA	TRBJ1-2	CASIWSGNNYGYTF	TGTGCCAGCATTTGGTCAGGGAATAACTATGGCTACACCTTC
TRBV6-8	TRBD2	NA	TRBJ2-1	CASRKSGTSRHNEQFF	TGTGCCAGCAGAAAGTCCGGGACTAGCAGACACAATGAGCAGTTCTTC
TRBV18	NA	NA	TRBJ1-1	CASSPNPQGEAFF	TGTGCCAGCTCACCAAATCCCCAGGGGGAAGCTTTCTTT
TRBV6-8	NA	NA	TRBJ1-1	CASSDRTPISTEAFF	TGTGCCAGCAGCGACAGGACCCCGATAAGCACTGAAGCTTTCTTT
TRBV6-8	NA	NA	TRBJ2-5	CATLGGLGETQYF	TGTGCCACTTTGGGGGGTCTTGGGGAGACCCAGTACTTC
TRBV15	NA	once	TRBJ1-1	CATSRVLGGNTEAFF	TGTGCCACCAGCAGAGTCCTTGGGGGGAACACTGAAGCTTTCTTT
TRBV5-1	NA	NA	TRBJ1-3	CASSPDVSSGNTIYF	TGCGCCAGCAGCCCCGACGTAAGCTCTGGAAACACCATATATTTT
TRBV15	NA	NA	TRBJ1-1	CATSRDEIGFTEAFF	TGTGCCACCAGCAGAGATGAAATAGGCTTCACTGAAGCTTTCTTT
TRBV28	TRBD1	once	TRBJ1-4	CASRGQGEKLFF	TGTGCCAGCAGAGGACAGGGAGAAAAACTGTTTTTT
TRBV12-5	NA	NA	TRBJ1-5	CVSGLGGPQHF	TGTGTTAGTGGTTTAGGGGGGCCCCAGCATTTT
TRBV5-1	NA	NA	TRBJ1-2	CASSLNTAANYGYTF	TGCGCCAGCAGCTTGAACACCGCAGCTAACTATGGCTACACCTTC
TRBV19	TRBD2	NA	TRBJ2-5	CASSITAGEYQETQYF	TGTGCCAGTAGTATAACCGCGGGGGAGTACCAAGAGACCCAGTACTTC
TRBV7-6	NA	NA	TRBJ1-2	CASSSDSINYGYTF	TGTGCCAGCAGCTCGGACAGCATTAACTATGGCTACACCTTC
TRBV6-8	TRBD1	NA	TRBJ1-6	CASRAPGQPNSPLHF	TGTGCCAGCAGAGCACCGGGACAGCCTAATTCACCCCTCCACTTT
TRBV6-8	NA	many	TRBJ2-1	CASSRGKITHEQFF	TGTGCCAGCAGTCGGGGCAAGATTACCCATGAGCAGTTCTTC
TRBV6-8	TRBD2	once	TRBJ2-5	CASSGSGLASLGAQYF	TGTGCCAGCAGTGGGTCGGGACTAGCGAGTCTAGGGGCCCAGTACTTC
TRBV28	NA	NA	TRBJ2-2	CASKTGATNTGELFF	TGTGCCAGCAAAACGGGAGCAACGAACACCGGGGAGCTGTTTTTT
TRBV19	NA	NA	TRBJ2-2	CASSIGGTRKAGELFF	TGTGCCAGTAGTATCGGGGGCACGCGGAAGGCGGGGGAGCTGTTTTTT
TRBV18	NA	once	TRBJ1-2	CASSPGGGRNYGYTF	TGTGCCAGCTCACCTGGGGGCGGCAGAAACTATGGCTACACCTTC
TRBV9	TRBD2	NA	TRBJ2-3	CASSPRLALSTDTQYF	TGTGCCAGCAGCCCTCGACTAGCCCTAAGCACAGATACGCAGTATTTT
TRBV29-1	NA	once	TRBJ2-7	CSVVSQASSYEQYF	TGCAGCGTTGTTAGTCAGGCGAGCTCCTACGAGCAGTACTTC
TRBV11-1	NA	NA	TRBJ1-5	CASSLLLPNQPQHF	TGTGCCAGCAGCTTGCTCCTCCCGAATCAGCCCCAGCATTTT
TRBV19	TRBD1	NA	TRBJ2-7	CASSLDHDRGRLEQYF	TGTGCCAGTAGTTTGGACCATGACAGGGGGCGCCTCGAGCAGTACTTC
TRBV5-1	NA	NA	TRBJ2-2	CASSLTVDTGELFF	TGCGCCAGCAGCTTGACGGTGGACACCGGGGAGCTGTTTTTT
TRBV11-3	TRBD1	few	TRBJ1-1	CASSLFGTGDRENTETFF	TGTGCCAGCAGCTTATTTGGGACAGGGGATCGGGAGAACACTGAAACTTTCTTT
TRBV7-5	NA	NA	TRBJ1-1	CASSAHPRSGTEAFF	TGTGCCAGCAGCGCCCACCCCAGGTCGGGCACTGAAGCTTTCTTT
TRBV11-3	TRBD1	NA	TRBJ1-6	CASSLFQGGRSSPLHF	TGTGCCAGCAGCTTGTTTCAGGGGGGCAGGAGTTCACCCCTCCACTTT
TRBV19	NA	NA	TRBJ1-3	CASNPTGIPGNTIYF	TGTGCCAGTAATCCAACAGGGATCCCTGGAAACACCATATATTTT
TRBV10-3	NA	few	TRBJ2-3	CAISESGGTSTDTQYF	TGTGCCATCAGTGAGTCAGGGGGTACTAGCACAGATACGCAGTATTTT
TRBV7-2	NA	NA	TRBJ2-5	CASSLGRERRETQYF	TGTGCCAGCAGCTTAGGTCGGGAAAGAAGAGAGACCCAGTACTTC
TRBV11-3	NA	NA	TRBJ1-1	CASSLQGRNTEAFF	TGTGCCAGCAGCTTACAGGGGAGGAACACTGAAGCTTTCTTT
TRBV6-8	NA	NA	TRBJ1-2	CASIAENSNYGYTF	TGTGCCAGCATCGCAGAAAATTCTAACTATGGCTACACCTTC
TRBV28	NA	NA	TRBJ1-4	CASSSGTYNEKLFF	TGTGCCAGCAGTTCCGGGACCTATAATGAAAAACTGTTTTTT
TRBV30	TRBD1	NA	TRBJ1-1	CAWSEQGQPILHEAFF	TGTGCCTGGAGTGAACAGGGGCAACCGATATTGCATGAAGCTTTCTTT
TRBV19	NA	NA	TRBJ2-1	CASIRQNKGQDEQFF	TGTGCCAGTATAAGGCAGAACAAGGGTCAGGATGAGCAGTTCTTC
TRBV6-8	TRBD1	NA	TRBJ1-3	CASTGRGPGNTIYF	TGTGCCAGCACCGGAAGGGGGCCTGGAAACACCATATATTTT
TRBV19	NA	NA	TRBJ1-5	CASSIVAQPQHF	TGTGCCAGTAGTATCGTCGCCCAGCCCCAGCATTTT
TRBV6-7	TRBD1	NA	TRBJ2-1	CASRRGLTYNEQFF	TGTGCCAGCAGAAGGGGGCTAACTTACAATGAGCAGTTCTTC
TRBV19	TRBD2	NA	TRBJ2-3	CASTTIAGESTDTQYF	TGTGCCAGTACCACAATAGCGGGAGAGAGCACAGATACGCAGTATTTT
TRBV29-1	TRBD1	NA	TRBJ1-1	CSVEDRAGGKGTEAFF	TGCAGCGTTGAAGATCGGGCAGGGGGTAAAGGCACTGAAGCTTTCTTT
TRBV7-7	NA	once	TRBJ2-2	CASSKSGQGTGELFF	TGTGCTAGCAGCAAGTCGGGACAAGGCACCGGGGAGCTGTTTTTT
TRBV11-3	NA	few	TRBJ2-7	CASSPRGASYEQYF	TGTGCCAGCAGCCCCCGGGGGGCATCCTACGAGCAGTACTTC
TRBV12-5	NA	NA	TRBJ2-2	CATSRAGPSTGELFF	TGTGCCACCAGCAGGGCAGGGCCGAGCACCGGGGAGCTGTTTTTT